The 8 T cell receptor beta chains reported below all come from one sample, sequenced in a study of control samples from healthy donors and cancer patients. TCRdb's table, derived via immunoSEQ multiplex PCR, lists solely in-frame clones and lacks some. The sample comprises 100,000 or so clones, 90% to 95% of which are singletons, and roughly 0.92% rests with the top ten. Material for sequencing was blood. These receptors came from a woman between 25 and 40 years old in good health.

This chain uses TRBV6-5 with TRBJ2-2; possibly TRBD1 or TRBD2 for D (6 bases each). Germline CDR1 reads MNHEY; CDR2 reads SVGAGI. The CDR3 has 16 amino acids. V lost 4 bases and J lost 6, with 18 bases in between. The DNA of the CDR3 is TGTGCCAGCAGTTCTGGAGGGGGGCGCTGGGCCGGGGAGCTGTTTTTT. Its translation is CASSSGGGRWAGELFF.

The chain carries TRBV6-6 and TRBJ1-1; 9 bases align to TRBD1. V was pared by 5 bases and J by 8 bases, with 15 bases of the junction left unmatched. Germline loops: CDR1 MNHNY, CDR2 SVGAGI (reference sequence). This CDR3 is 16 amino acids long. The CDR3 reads CASSPGQGNWGREAFF. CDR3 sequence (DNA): TGTGCCAGCAGTCCTGGACAGGGGAATTGGGGGAGAGAAGCTTTCTTT.

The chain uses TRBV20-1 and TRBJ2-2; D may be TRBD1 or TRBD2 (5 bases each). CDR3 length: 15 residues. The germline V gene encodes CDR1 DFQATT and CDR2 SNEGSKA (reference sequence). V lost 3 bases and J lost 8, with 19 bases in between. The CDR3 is CSASAQMGVTGELFF. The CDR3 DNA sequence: TGCAGTGCTAGTGCCCAAATGGGGGTCACTGGGGAGCTGTTTTTT.

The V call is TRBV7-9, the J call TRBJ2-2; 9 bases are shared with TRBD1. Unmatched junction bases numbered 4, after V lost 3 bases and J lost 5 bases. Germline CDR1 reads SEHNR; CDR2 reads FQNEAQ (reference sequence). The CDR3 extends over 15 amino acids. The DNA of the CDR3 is TGTGCCAGCAGCTTTGGGGACAGGGATACCGGGGAGCTGTTTTTT. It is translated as CASSFGDRDTGELFF.

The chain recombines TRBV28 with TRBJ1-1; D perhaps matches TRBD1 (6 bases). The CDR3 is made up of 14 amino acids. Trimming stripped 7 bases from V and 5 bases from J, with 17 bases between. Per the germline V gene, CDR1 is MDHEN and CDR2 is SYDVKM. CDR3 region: CASTRGGGGTEAFF. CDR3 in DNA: TGTGCCAGCACTCGGGGGGGCGGTGGGACTGAAGCTTTCTTT.

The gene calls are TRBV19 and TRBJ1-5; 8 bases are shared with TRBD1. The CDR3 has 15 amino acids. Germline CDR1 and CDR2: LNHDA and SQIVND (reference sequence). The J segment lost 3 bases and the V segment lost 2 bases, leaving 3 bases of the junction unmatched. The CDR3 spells CASSIQGAINQPQHF. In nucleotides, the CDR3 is TGTGCCAGTAGTATACAGGGGGCCATCAATCAGCCCCAGCATTTT.

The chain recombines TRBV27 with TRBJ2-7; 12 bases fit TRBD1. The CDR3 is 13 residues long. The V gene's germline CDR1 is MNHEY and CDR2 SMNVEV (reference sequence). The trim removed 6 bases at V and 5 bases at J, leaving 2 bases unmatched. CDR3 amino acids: CASRGTGGHEQYF. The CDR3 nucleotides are TGTGCCAGCAGGGGGACAGGGGGCCACGAGCAGTACTTC.

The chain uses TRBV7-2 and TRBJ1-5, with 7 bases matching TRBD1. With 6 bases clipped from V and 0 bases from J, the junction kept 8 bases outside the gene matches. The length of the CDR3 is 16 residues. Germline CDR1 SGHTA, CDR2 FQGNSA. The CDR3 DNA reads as TGTGCCAGCAGTGGGGGACAGACCTATAGCAATCAGCCCCAGCATTTT. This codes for CASSGGQTYSNQPQHF.